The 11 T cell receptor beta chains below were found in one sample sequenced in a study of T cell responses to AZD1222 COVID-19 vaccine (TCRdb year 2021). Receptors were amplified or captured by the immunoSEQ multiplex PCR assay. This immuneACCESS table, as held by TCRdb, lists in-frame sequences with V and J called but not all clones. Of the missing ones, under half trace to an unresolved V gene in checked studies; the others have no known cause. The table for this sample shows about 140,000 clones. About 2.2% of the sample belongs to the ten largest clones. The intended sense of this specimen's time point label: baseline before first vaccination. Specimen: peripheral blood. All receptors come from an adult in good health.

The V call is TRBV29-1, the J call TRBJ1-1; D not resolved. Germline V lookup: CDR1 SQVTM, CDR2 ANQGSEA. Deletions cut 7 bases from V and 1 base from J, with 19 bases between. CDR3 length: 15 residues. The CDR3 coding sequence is TGCAGCGCCTTAGCCCACCCAACGACGAACACTGAAGCTTTCTTT. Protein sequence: CSALAHPTTNTEAFF. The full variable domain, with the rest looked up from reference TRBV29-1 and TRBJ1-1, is SAVISQKPSRDICQRGTSLTIQCQVDSQVTMMFWYRQQPGQSLTLIATANQGSEATYESGFVIDKFPISRPNLTFSTLTVSNMSPEDSSIYLCSALAHPTTNTEAFFGQGTRLTVV.

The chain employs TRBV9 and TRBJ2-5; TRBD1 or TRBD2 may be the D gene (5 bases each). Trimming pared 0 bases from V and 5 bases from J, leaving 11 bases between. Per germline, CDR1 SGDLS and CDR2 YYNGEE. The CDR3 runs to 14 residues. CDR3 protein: CASSVDGDGETQYF. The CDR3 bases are TGTGCCAGCAGCGTAGATGGGGACGGTGAGACCCAGTACTTC.

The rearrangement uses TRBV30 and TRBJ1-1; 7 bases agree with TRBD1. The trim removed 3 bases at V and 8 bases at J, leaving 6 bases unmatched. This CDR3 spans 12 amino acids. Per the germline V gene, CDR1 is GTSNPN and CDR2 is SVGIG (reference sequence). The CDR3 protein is CAWRRGGQEAFF. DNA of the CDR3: TGTGCCTGGAGGAGAGGGGGCCAGGAAGCTTTCTTT.

CDR3 DNA sequence: TGTGCCAGCTCACCCGCTTCCAGGAACACTGAAGCTTTCTTT. Translated, it gives CASSPASRNTEAFF. The chain has TRBV18 and TRBJ1-1; D not resolved. This CDR3 is 14 amino acids long. Deletions cut 3 bases from V and 1 base from J, with 9 bases between. CDR1 is KGHSH, CDR2 LQKENI, per germline.

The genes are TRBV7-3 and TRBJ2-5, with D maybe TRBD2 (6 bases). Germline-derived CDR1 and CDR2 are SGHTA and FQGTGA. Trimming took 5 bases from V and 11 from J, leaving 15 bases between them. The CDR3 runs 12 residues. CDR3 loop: CASSPPGGTQYF. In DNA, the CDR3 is TGTGCCAGCAGCCCTCCCGGGGGAACGCAGTACTTC.

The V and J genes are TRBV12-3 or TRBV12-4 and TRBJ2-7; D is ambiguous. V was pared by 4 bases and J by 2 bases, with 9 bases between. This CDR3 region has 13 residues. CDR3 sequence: CASSSTVPYEQYF. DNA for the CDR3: TGTGCCAGCAGTTCGACTGTCCCCTACGAGCAGTACTTC.

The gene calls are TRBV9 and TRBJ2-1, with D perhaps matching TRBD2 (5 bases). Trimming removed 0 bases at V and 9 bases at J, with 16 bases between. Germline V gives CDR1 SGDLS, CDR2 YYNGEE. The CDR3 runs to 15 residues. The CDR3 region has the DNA TGTGCCAGCAGCGTAGGGTCGTACGGGGAAAGTGAGCAGTTCTTC. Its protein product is CASSVGSYGESEQFF.

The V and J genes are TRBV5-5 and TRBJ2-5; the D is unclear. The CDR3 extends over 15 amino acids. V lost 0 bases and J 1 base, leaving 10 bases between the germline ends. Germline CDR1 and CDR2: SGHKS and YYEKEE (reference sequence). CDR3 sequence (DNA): TGTGCCAGCAGCTTGGTTGTGGGTCCCCAAGAGACCCAGTACTTC. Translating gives CASSLVVGPQETQYF.

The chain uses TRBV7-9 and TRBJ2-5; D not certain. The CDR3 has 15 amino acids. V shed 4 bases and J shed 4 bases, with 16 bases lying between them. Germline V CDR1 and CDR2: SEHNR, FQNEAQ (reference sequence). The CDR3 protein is CASSYGPAVRETQYF. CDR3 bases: TGTGCCAGCAGCTACGGACCCGCGGTTCGAGAGACCCAGTACTTC. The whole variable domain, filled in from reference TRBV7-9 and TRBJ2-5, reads DTGVSQNPRHKITKRGQNVTFRCDPISEHNRLYWYRQTLGQGPEFLTYFQNEAQLEKSRLLSDRFSAERPKGSFSTLEIQRTEQGDSAMYLCASSYGPAVRETQYFGPGTRLLVL.

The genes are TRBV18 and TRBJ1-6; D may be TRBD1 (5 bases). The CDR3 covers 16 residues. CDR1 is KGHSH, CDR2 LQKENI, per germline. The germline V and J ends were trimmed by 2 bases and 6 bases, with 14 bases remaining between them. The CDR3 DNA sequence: TGTGCCAGCTCACCAGACGGGGCGATCGGTAATTCACCCCTCCACTTT. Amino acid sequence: CASSPDGAIGNSPLHF. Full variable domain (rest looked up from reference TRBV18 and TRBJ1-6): NAGVMQNPRHLVRRRGQEARLRCSPMKGHSHVYWYRQLPEEGLKFMVYLQKENIIDESGMPKERFSAEFPKEGPSILRIQQVVRGDSAAYFCASSPDGAIGNSPLHFGNGTRLTVT.

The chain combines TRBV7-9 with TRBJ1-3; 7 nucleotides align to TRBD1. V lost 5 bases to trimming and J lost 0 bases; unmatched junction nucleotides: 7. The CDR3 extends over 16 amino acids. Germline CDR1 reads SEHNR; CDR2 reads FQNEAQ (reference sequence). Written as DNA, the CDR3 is TGTGCCAGCAGCGACACAGGGGACCCCTCTGGAAACACCATATATTTT. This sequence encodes CASSDTGDPSGNTIYF.